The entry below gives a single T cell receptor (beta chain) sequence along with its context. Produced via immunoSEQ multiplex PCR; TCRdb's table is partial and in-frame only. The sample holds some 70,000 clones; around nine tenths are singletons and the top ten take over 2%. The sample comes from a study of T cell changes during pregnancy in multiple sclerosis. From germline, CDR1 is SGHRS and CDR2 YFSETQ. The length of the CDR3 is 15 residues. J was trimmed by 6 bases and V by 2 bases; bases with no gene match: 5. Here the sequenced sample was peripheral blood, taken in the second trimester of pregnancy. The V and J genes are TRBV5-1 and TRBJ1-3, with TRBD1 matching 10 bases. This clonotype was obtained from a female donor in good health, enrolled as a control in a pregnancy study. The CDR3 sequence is CASSLQGQGLNTIYF. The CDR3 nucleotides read TGCGCCAGCAGCTTACAGGGACAGGGGTTAAACACCATATATTTT.